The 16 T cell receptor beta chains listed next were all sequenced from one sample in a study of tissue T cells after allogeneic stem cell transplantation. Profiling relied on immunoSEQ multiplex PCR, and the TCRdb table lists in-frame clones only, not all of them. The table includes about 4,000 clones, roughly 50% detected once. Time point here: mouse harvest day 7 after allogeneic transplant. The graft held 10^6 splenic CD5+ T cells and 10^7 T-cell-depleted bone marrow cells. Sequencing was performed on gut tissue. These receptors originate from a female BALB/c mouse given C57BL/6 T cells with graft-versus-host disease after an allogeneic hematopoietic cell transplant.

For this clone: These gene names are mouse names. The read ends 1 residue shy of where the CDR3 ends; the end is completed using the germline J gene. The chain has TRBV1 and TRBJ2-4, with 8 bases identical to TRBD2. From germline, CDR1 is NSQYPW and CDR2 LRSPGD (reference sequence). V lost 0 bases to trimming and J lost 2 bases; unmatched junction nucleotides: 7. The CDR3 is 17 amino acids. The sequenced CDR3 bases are TGCACCTGCAGTGCAGATCGGGGGGGGCGGGCTCAAAACACCTTGTAC. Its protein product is CTCSADRGGRAQNTLY. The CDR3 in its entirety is CTCSADRGGRAQNTLYF.

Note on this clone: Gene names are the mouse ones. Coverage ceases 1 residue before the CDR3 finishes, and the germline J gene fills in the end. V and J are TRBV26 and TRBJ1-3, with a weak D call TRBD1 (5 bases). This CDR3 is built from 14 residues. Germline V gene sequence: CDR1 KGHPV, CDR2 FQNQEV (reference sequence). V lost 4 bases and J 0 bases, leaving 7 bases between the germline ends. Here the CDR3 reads CASSQGNSGNTLYF. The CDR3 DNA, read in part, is TGTGCCAGCAGTCAGGGGAATTCTGGAAATACGCTCTAT.

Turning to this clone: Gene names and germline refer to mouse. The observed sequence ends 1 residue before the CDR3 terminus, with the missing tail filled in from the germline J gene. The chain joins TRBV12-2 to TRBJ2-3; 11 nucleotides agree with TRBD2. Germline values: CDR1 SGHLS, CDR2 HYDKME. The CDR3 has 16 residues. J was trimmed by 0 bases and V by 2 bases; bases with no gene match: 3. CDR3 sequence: CASSQGTGGSAETLYF. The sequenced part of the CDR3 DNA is TGTGCCAGCTCTCAAGGGACTGGGGGTAGTGCAGAAACGCTGTAT.

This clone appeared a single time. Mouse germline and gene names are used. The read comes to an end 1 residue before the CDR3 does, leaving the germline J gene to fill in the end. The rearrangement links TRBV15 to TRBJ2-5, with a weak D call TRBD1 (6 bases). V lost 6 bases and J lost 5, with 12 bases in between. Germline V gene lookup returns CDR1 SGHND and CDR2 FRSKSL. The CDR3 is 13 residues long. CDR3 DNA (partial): TGTGCCAGCAGCTTACAGGGAGGAGACACCCAGTAC. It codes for CASSLQGGDTQY. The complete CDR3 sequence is CASSLQGGDTQYF.

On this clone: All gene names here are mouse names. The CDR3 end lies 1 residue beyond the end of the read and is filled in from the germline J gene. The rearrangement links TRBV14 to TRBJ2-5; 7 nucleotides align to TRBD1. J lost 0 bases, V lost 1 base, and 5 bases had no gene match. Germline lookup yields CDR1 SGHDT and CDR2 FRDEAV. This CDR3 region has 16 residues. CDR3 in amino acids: CASSFRQGVNQDTQYF. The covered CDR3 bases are TGTGCCAGCAGTTTCAGACAGGGAGTTAACCAAGACACCCAGTAC.

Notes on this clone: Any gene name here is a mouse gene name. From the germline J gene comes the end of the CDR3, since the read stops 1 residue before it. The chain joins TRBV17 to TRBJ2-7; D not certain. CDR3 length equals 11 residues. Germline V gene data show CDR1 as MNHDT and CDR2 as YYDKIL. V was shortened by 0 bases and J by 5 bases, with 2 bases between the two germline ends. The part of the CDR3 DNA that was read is TGTGCTAGCAGTAGAGATGATGAACAGTAC. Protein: CASSRDDEQY. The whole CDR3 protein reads CASSRDDEQYF.

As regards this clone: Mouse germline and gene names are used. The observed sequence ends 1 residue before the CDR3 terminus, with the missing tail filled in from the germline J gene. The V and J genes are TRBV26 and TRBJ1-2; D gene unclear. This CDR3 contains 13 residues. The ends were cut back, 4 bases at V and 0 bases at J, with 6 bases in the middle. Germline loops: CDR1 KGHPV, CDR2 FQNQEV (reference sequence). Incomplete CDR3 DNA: TGTGCCAGCAGTCCGACATCAAACTCCGACTACACC. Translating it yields CASSPTSNSDYT. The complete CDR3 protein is CASSPTSNSDYTF.

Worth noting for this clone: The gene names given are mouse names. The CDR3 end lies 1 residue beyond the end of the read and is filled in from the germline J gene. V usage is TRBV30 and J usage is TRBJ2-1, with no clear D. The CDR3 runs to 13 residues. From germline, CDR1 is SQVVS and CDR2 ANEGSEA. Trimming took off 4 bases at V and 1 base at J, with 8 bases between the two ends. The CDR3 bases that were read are TGTAGTTCTACAGCAGGAAACTATGCTGAGCAGTTC. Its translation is CSSTAGNYAEQF. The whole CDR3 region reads CSSTAGNYAEQFF.

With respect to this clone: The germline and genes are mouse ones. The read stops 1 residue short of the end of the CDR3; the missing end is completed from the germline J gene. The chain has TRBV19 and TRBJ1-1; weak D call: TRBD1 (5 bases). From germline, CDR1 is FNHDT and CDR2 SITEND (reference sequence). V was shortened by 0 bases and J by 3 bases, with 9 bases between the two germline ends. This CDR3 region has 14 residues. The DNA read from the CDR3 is TGTGCCAGCAGTATAGCAGGACAATACACAGAAGTCTTC. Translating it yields CASSIAGQYTEVF. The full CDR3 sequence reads CASSIAGQYTEVFF. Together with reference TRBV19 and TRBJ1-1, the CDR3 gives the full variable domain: GGIITQTPKFLIGQEGQKLTLKCQQNFNHDTMYWYRQDSGKGLRLIYYSITENDLQKGDLSEGYDASREKKSSFSLTVTSAQKNEMAVFLCASSIAGQYTEVFFGKGTRLTVV.

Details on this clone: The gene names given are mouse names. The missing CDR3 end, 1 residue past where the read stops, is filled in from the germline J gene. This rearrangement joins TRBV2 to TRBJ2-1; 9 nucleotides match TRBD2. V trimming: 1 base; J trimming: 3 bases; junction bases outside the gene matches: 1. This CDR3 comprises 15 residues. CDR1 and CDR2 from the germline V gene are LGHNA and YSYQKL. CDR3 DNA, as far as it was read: TGTGCCAGCAGCCAAGGACTGGGGGTCTATGCTGAGCAGTTC. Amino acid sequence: CASSQGLGVYAEQF. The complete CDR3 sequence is CASSQGLGVYAEQFF.

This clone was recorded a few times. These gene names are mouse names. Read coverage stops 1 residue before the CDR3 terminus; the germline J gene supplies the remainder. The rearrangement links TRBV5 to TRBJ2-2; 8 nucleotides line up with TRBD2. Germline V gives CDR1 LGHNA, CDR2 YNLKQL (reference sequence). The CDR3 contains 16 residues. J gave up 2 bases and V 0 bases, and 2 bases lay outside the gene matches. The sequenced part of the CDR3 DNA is TGTGCCAGCAGCCAAGACTGGGGGGCGAACACCGGGCAGCTCTAC. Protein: CASSQDWGANTGQLY. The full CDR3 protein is CASSQDWGANTGQLYF.

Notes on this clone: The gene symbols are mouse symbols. The CDR3 bases that were read are TGTGCCAGCAGTCTGCAGAACCAAGACACCCAGTAC. Translation gives CASSLQNQDTQY. The whole CDR3 protein reads CASSLQNQDTQYF. The chain couples TRBV26 to TRBJ2-5; D remains ambiguous. The read halts 1 residue ahead of the CDR3 end, with the missing end drawn from the germline J gene. V lost 2 bases, J lost 0 bases, and 3 bases lay in between. The CDR3 is made up of 13 amino acids. Germline CDR1 reads KGHPV; CDR2 reads FQNQEV (reference sequence).

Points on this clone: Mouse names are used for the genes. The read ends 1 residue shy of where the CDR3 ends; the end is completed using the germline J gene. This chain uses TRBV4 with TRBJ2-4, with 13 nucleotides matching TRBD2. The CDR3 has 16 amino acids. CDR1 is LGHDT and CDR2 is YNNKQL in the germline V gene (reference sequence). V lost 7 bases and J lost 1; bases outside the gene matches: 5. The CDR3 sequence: CASKDWGGAGQNTLYF. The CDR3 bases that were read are TGTGCCAGCAAGGACTGGGGGGGCGCGGGTCAAAACACCTTGTAC.

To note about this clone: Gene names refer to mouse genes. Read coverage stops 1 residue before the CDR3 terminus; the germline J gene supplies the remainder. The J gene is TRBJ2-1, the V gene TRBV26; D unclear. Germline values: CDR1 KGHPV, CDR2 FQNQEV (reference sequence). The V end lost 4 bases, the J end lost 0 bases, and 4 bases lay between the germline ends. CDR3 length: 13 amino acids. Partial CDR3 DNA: TGTGCCAGCAGTCAGGGTAACTATGCTGAGCAGTTC. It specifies CASSQGNYAEQF. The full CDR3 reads CASSQGNYAEQFF. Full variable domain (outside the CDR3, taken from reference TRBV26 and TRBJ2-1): NSKVIQTPRYLVKGQGQKAKMRCIPEKGHPVVFWYQQNKNNEFKFLINFQNQEVLQQIDMTEKRFSAECPSNSPCSLEIQSSEAGDSALYLCASSQGNYAEQFFGPGTRLTVL.

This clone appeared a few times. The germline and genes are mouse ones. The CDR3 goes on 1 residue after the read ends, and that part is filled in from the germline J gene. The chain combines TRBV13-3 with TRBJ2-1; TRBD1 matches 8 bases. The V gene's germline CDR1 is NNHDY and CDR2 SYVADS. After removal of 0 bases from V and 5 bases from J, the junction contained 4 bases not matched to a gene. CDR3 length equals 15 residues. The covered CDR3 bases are TGTGCCAGCAGTGATGTCAGGACAGGGAATGCTGAGCAGTTC. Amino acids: CASSDVRTGNAEQF. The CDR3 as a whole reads CASSDVRTGNAEQFF.

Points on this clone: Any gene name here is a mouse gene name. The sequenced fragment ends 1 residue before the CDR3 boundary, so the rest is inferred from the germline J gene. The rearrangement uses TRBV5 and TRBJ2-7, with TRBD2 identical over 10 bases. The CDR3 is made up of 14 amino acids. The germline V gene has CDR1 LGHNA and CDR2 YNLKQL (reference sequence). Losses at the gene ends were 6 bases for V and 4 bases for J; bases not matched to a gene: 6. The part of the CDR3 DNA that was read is TGTGCCAGCAGTCGGGACTGGGGCCCTTATGAACAGTAC. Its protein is CASSRDWGPYEQY. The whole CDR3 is CASSRDWGPYEQYF.